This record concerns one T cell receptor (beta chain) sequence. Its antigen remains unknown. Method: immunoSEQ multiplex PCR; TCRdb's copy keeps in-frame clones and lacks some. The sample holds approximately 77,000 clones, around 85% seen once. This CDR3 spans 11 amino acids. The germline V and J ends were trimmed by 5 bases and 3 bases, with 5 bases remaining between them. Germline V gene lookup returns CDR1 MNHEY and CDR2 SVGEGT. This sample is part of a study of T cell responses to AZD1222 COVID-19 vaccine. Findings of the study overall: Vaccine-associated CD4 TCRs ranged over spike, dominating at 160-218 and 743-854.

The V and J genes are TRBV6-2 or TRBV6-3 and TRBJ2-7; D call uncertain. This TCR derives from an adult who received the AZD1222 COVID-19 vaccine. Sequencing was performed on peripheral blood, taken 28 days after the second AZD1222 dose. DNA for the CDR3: TGTGCCAGCAGTCCGAACTACGAGCAGTACTTC. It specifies CASSPNYEQYF.